The present T cell receptor beta chain was sequenced within a study of T-cell memory formation after mild COVID-19. In TCRdb, the 5' RACE reads were re-called with MiXCR into one record per CDR3 protein. Of around 340,000 distinct CDR3 sequences listed, around a sixth are singletons. Study findings and constraints: The study detected some responding clones in pre-infection memory, suggesting cross-reactive memory joined. Still unconfirmed is whether the second-wave clones peaking on day 37 recognized SARS-CoV-2. Contracting CD8+ clones were enriched in EMRA, CD4+ mainly in CM and EM.

Worth noting for this clonotype: Its antigen is currently unknown.

Germline lookup yields CDR1 LNHNV and CDR2 YYDKDF (reference sequence). This CDR3 contains 13 residues. The J segment lost 5 bases and the V segment lost 4 bases, leaving 4 bases of the junction unmatched. The sequenced material came from PBMCs or a T cell subset sorted from them (not recorded which). This receptor was taken from a man aged 18-30 years who had mild COVID-19 (a few samples of this study predate the infection). Cell type and time point are not known. The V and J genes are TRBV15 and TRBJ1-1, with 7 bases lining up with TRBD1. Here the CDR3 DNA reads TGTGCCACCAGCACAACAGGGGAGACTGAAGCTTTCTTT. Its protein product is CATSTTGETEAFF.